Below, 31 T cell receptor beta chains from the same sample are listed, as sequenced in a study of post-analysis software for immune sequencing data. Findings and limits, study-wide: In patients, TRBV5-6, TRBV5-1 and TRBV20-1 belonged to five TRBV segments found more frequently than in controls.

These TCRs' antigens remain unknown. Included in the TCR beta cDNA libraries were unique molecular identifiers. One entry per CDR3 protein results from TCRdb running MiXCR on the PCR reads. The table has fewer than 850,000 distinct CDR3 sequences, about 27% seen once. The sample consisted of blood. Every receptor here comes from a girl aged 10 to 17 with multiple sclerosis.

The chain is built from TRBV5-1 and TRBJ1-6, with 7 nucleotides matching TRBD1. The CDR3 is 16 amino acids. V gave up 4 bases and J gave up 7 bases; unmatched junction bases: 11. Germline V gene sequence: CDR1 SGHRS, CDR2 YFSETQ. CDR3 coding DNA: TGCGCCAGCAGCCGAGCCCGACAGGGCGCAAATTCACCCCTCCACTTT. Encoded protein: CASSRARQGANSPLHF.

The chain combines TRBV20-1 with TRBJ1-1; TRBD1 matches at 9 bases. Trimming at V came to 5 bases and at J to 2 bases, leaving 9 bases not matched to a gene. The germline V gene has CDR1 DFQATT and CDR2 SNEGSKA (reference sequence). This CDR3 region has 15 residues. As DNA, the CDR3 is TGCAGTGCTCTCAGCCCGGACAGGGGAAACACTGAAGCTTTCTTT. The encoded protein is CSALSPDRGNTEAFF.

V is TRBV12-3 or TRBV12-4 and J is TRBJ1-2, with D uncertain. Trimming left V 7 bases short and J 2 bases short, with 11 bases between. CDR3 length: 13 residues. CDR3 in amino acids: CASILGGNYGYTF. CDR3 DNA: TGTGCCAGCATCCTAGGCGGAAACTATGGCTACACCTTC.

This clonotype showed up just a few times. The V call is TRBV29-1, the J call TRBJ2-7; 9 bases line up with TRBD1. Looked up from germline, CDR1 is SQVTM and CDR2 is ANQGSEA. The CDR3 covers 12 residues. CDR3 sequence: CGIGTGIYEQYF. CDR3 coding DNA: TGCGGCATTGGGACAGGGATCTACGAGCAGTACTTC.

The rearrangement joins TRBV5-1 to TRBJ2-3; D might be TRBD2 (6 bases). Trimming left V 6 bases short and J 0 bases short, with 11 bases between. The CDR3 spans 14 residues. The germline CDR1 and CDR2 sequences are SGHRS and YFSETQ. CDR3: CASKSGPSTDTQYF. CDR3 DNA: TGCGCCAGCAAGAGCGGGCCGAGCACAGATACGCAGTATTTT.

This clonotype showed up many times. The rearrangement uses TRBV12-3 or TRBV12-4 and TRBJ2-1; 8 positions agree with TRBD2. V lost 3 bases to trimming and J lost 9 bases; unmatched junction nucleotides: 4. The CDR3 sequence is 13 residues long. The CDR3 is CASSFGTRGEQFF. The CDR3 nucleotides are TGTGCCAGCAGTTTTGGGACTAGGGGTGAGCAGTTCTTC.

This chain links TRBV10-3 with TRBJ1-1; D is possibly TRBD1 (6 bases). V was cut by 1 base and J by 4 bases, with 10 bases left in between. The germline CDR1 and CDR2 sequences are ENHRY and SYGVKD. CDR3 length equals 14 residues. CDR3 amino acids: CAISEWGGATEAFF. In DNA, the CDR3 is TGTGCCATCAGTGAGTGGGGGGGGGCCACTGAAGCTTTCTTT.

The chain employs TRBV20-1 and TRBJ1-2, with D maybe TRBD1 (6 bases). V gave up 6 bases and J gave up 8 bases, with 25 bases separating them. Germline CDR1 is DFQATT and CDR2 is SNEGSKA (reference sequence). The CDR3 totals 15 residues. CDR3 protein: CSAAAGAVLSWGYTF. CDR3 coding DNA: TGCAGTGCGGCGGCAGGGGCGGTTTTATCTTGGGGCTACACCTTC.

This clonotype showed up just a few times. The chain uses TRBV2 and TRBJ2-3, with D possibly being TRBD2 (5 bases). The germline gives CDR1 SNHLY, CDR2 FYNNEI. The CDR3 has 15 amino acids. The V end was cut by 11 bases, the J end by 4 bases, with 22 bases between. The CDR3 spells CAGTYVAFSADTQYF. CDR3 bases: TGTGCCGGCACCTACGTGGCGTTTAGCGCAGATACGCAGTATTTT.

The chain links TRBV6-4 to TRBJ2-7; TRBD2 is a possible D gene (5 bases). Deletions cut 6 bases from V and 2 bases from J, with 8 bases between. Per germline, CDR1 MRHNA and CDR2 SNTAGT. The CDR3 is made up of 12 amino acids. CDR3 DNA: TGTGCCAGCAGGCCGCGGGCCTACGAGCAGTACTTC. Translation: CASRPRAYEQYF.

This chain joins TRBV5-1 and TRBJ2-2; a weak D match, TRBD2 (5 bases). CDR1 and CDR2 from the germline V gene are SGHRS and YFSETQ. V dropped 5 bases and J dropped 3 bases, with 11 bases sitting between them. The CDR3 totals 14 residues. As DNA, the CDR3 is TGCGCCAGCAGACCTAACGGGGACACCGGGGAGCTGTTTTTT. Its protein product is CASRPNGDTGELFF.

Here the CDR3 reads CSAAESDNEQFF. CDR3 sequence (DNA): TGCAGCGCCGCAGAATCAGACAATGAGCAGTTCTTC. The chain uses TRBV29-1 and TRBJ2-1; D gene ambiguous. Germline V CDR1 and CDR2: SQVTM, ANQGSEA. The CDR3 covers 12 residues. Trimming took off 7 bases at V and 5 bases at J, with 12 bases between the two ends.

This clonotype was observed once. Since the CDR3 does not end with the conserved phenylalanine or tryptophan, this likely comes from a read error. The chain employs TRBV10-3 and TRBJ2-7; 12 bases align to TRBD2. CDR3 size: 16 residues. The germline gives CDR1 ENHRY, CDR2 SYGVKD. Unmatched junction bases numbered 5, after V lost 0 bases and J lost 5 bases. For the CDR3, the DNA is TGTGCCATCAGTGAGTCTGGACTAGCGGGGAGGCACGAGCAGTACCTC. This sequence encodes CAISESGLAGRHEQYL.

In DNA, the CDR3 is TGTGCCAGCAGCCAGGGAAGGGGTTGGAACACTGAAGCTTTCTTT. This encodes CASSQGRGWNTEAFF. The chain links TRBV14 to TRBJ1-1; D might be TRBD1 (5 bases). The germline V and J ends were trimmed by 3 bases and 1 base, with 12 bases remaining between them. Germline CDR1 and CDR2: SGHDN and FVKESK. The CDR3 contains 15 residues.

The chain combines TRBV6-2 or TRBV6-3 with TRBJ2-5, with D unresolved. The CDR3 totals 15 residues. The V gene's germline CDR1 is MNHEY and CDR2 SVGEGT. Trimming removed 5 bases from V and 5 bases from J, with 18 bases in between. Written as DNA, the CDR3 is TGTGCCAGCAGTCCCGTGCTCCCGCGTGTGGAGACCCAGTACTTC. This sequence encodes CASSPVLPRVETQYF.

This clonotype was counted between two and nine times. The chain links TRBV6-1 to TRBJ2-6, with D unclear. The V gene's germline CDR1 is MNHNS and CDR2 SASEGT. CDR3 length: 13 residues. Between the trimmed V and J ends, which lost 1 base and 6 bases, there was a span of 4 bases. CDR3 region: CASSEVEANVLTF. The CDR3 DNA reads TGTGCCAGCAGTGAAGTCGAGGCCAACGTCCTGACTTTC.

The CDR3 sequence: CASSPGTGGRTEAFF. CDR3 DNA: TGTGCCAGCAGCCCAGGGACAGGGGGGAGGACTGAAGCTTTCTTT. V is TRBV7-9 and J is TRBJ1-1, with 11 nucleotides matching TRBD1. With V trimmed by 5 bases and J by 5 bases, 7 bases remained unmatched. This CDR3 is 15 amino acids long. The germline V gene encodes CDR1 SEHNR and CDR2 FQNEAQ (reference sequence).

This clonotype was counted a few times. The genes are TRBV7-2 and TRBJ1-4, with D maybe TRBD1 (6 bases). The CDR3 runs to 15 residues. The V end lost 6 bases, the J end lost 7 bases, and 18 bases lay between the germline ends. CDR1 SGHTA and CDR2 FQGNSA come from the germline V gene. The DNA for the CDR3 is TGTGCCAGCAGTCCCACAGGGAAGGTTGGTGAAAAACTGTTTTTT. Encoded protein: CASSPTGKVGEKLFF.

This clonotype has a handful of counts. The chain joins TRBV9 to TRBJ2-3; no definite D call. CDR3 size: 14 residues. Germline values: CDR1 SGDLS, CDR2 YYNGEE. The V end lost 0 bases, the J end lost 6 bases, and 11 bases lay between the germline ends. The CDR3 region is CASSVGLSRDTQYF. DNA for the CDR3: TGTGCCAGCAGCGTAGGGTTAAGTCGCGATACGCAGTATTTT.

The chain joins TRBV3-1 to TRBJ1-2; 9 bases fit TRBD1. The CDR3 loop spans 17 amino acids. J was trimmed by 7 bases and V by 0 bases; bases with no gene match: 12. CDR1 and CDR2 from the germline V gene are LGHDT and YNNKEL (reference sequence). The CDR3 region is CASSQDPEQGAATGYTF. In DNA form, the CDR3 reads TGTGCCAGCAGCCAAGACCCAGAACAGGGGGCCGCTACTGGCTACACCTTC. The whole variable domain, remainder taken from reference TRBV3-1 and TRBJ1-2, is DTAVSQTPKYLVTQMGNDKSIKCEQNLGHDTMYWYKQDSKKFLKIMFSYNNKELIINETVPNRFSPKSPDKAHLNLHINSLELGDSAVYFCASSQDPEQGAATGYTFGSGTRLTVV.

This clonotype was observed a few times. This chain uses TRBV10-3 with TRBJ2-1; 10 bases line up with TRBD2. Per the germline V gene, CDR1 is ENHRY and CDR2 is SYGVKD. V dropped 0 bases and J dropped 6; count of bases not matched to a gene: 5. The CDR3 loop spans 16 amino acids. The CDR3 coding sequence is TGTGCCATCAGTGAGTCGTCTAGCGGGAGAAGCAATGAGCAGTTCTTC. Translated, it gives CAISESSSGRSNEQFF.

The chain uses TRBV7-2 and TRBJ2-7; TRBD2 matches at 13 bases. Trimming at V came to 4 bases and at J to 2 bases, leaving 5 bases not matched to a gene. The V gene's germline CDR1 is SGHTA and CDR2 FQGNSA. The CDR3 spans 16 residues. The CDR3 DNA follows: TGTGCCAGCAGCTCGAGACTAGCGGGAGGAACCTACGAGCAGTACTTC. Amino acids: CASSSRLAGGTYEQYF.

This chain connects TRBV20-1 to TRBJ2-5; 11 bases line up with TRBD1. The J call is doubtful: the DNA matches TRBJ2-7 better. CDR3 size: 15 residues. Germline V CDR1 and CDR2: DFQATT, SNEGSKA (reference sequence). The CDR3 here is CSARGQGGRWYEQYF. CDR3 DNA sequence: TGCAGTGCTAGGGGACAGGGGGGAAGGTGGTACGAGCAGTACTTC.

In this sample, this clonotype turned up many times. The V and J genes are TRBV29-1 and TRBJ2-1, with TRBD2 identical over 15 bases. The length of the CDR3 is 12 residues. Germline assignment: CDR1 SQVTM and CDR2 ANQGSEA. V lost 6 bases, J lost 10 bases, and 1 base stayed unmatched. The CDR3 region is CSVGTSGREQFF. Written as DNA, the CDR3 is TGCAGCGTGGGGACTAGCGGGAGGGAGCAGTTCTTC.

The gene calls are TRBV28 and TRBJ2-7, with D unclear. With 3 bases removed from V and 0 bases from J, the gap between germline ends came to 12 bases. CDR1 is MDHEN and CDR2 is SYDVKM in the germline V gene. CDR3 length: 15 amino acids. CDR3 sequence: CASSFALTYSYEQYF. CDR3 in DNA: TGTGCCAGCAGTTTTGCACTAACCTACTCCTACGAGCAGTACTTC.

V is TRBV20-1 and J is TRBJ2-1, with D perhaps TRBD2 (5 bases). The V gene's germline CDR1 is DFQATT and CDR2 SNEGSKA (reference sequence). The V end lost 0 bases, the J end lost 0 bases, and 9 bases lay between the germline ends. This CDR3 comprises 15 residues. The CDR3 DNA sequence: TGCAGTGCTAGAGACGGGAAGGTCTCCTACAATGAGCAGTTCTTC. This gives the protein CSARDGKVSYNEQFF.

The chain couples TRBV20-1 to TRBJ1-6, with 7 bases fitting TRBD1. Looked up from germline, CDR1 is DFQATT and CDR2 is SNEGSKA (reference sequence). The CDR3 contains 15 residues. The V segment lost 3 bases and the J segment 11 bases; nucleotides outside the gene matches: 13. CDR3 amino acids: CSARSQGGLLTPLHF. As DNA, the CDR3 is TGCAGTGCTAGGTCCCAGGGGGGACTTTTGACACCCCTCCACTTT.

Concerning this clonotype: Given a much more abundant clone one base away, this may be a read error. The chain combines TRBV7-2 with TRBJ2-7, with 12 bases that match TRBD2. Losses at the gene ends were 7 bases for V and 3 bases for J; bases not matched to a gene: 4. Germline CDR1 is SGHTA and CDR2 is FQGNSA. CDR3 length: 14 amino acids. CDR3 residues: CASTQTSGSYEQYF. CDR3 nucleotides: TGTGCCAGCACCCAGACTAGCGGGAGCTACGAGCAGTACTTC.

The chain has TRBV20-1 and TRBJ2-7; 7 bases are a match to TRBD2. There are 15 residues in the CDR3. Germline CDR1 DFQATT, CDR2 SNEGSKA (reference sequence). Trimming cost V 0 bases and J 4 bases; bases outside gene matches: 9. The CDR3 DNA follows: TGCAGTGCTAGAGATGGGGCTAGCGGTCGTTACGAGCAGTACTTC. It yields the protein CSARDGASGRYEQYF.

This clonotype was counted only a few times. The chain is built from TRBV5-4 and TRBJ1-4; D may be TRBD1 (6 bases). CDR1 and CDR2 from the germline V gene are SGHNT and YYREEE (reference sequence). V was clipped by 4 bases and J by 6 bases, with 25 bases between them. The CDR3 is 18 amino acids. DNA for the CDR3: TGTGCCAGCAGCACAGACCGACGCAGGGGCCGCAGGGATGAAAAACTGTTTTTT. Encoded protein: CASSTDRRRGRRDEKLFF.

This clonotype was picked up a small number of times. The chain is built from TRBV21-1 and TRBJ2-7; the table assigns TRBD1, which was not confirmed against the DNA. TRBV21-1 is a documented pseudogene. This CDR3 is built from 15 residues. The CDR3 nucleotides are TGTGCCAGCAGCAACCTCAAGGACAGGGGGTGCGAGCAGTACTTC. As protein: CASSNLKDRGCEQYF.